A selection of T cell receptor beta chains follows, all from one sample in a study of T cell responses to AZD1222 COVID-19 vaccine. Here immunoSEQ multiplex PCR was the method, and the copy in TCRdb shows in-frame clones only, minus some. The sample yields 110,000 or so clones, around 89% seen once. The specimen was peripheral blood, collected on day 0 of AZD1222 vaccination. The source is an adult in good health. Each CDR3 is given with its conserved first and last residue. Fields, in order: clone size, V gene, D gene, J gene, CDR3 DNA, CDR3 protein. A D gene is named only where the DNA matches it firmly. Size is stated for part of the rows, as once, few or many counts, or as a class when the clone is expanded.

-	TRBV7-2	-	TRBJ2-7	TGTGCCAGCAGCTTAGCGGGGGCCCCCTACGAGCAGTACTTC	CASSLAGAPYEQYF
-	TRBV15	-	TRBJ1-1	TGTGCCACCAGCAGAGATCCACCTATTGCTGAAGCTTTCTTT	CATSRDPPIAEAFF
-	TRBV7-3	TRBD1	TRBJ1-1	TGTGCCAGCAGCTCGACCAGGGGGCGTACTGAAGCTTTCTTT	CASSSTRGRTEAFF
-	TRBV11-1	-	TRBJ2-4	TGTGCCAGCAGCTTCGGGGACATTCAGTACTTC	CASSFGDIQYF
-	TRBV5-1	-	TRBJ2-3	TGCGCCAGCAGCTTGGGGGGCTGCCCCACAGATACGCAGTATTTT	CASSLGGCPTDTQYF
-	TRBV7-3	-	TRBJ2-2	TGTGCCAGCAGCCAACTAGGGGGGAACACCGGGGAGCTGTTTTTT	CASSQLGGNTGELFF
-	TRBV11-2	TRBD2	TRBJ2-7	TGTGCCAGCAGCGGGAGCGGGAGGGCTAGGTACGAGCAGTACTTC	CASSGSGRARYEQYF
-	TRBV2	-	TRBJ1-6	TGTGCCAGCAGTTCGAGTCGGAATTCACCCCTCCACTTT	CASSSSRNSPLHF
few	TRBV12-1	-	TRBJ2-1	TGTGCCAGCAGCTCGGACAGGGGCGCCGGCCTAACGGGGTCCTACAATGAGCAGTTCTTC	CASSSDRGAGLTGSYNEQFF
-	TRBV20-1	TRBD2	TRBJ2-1	TGCAGTGCTAGTGCGGCGGGAGTTCAGTTCTTC	CSASAAGVQFF
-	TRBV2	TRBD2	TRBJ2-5	TGTGCCAGCAGTGAAGCTTTTGCGGGAGGGCAGGAGACCCAGTACTTC	CASSEAFAGGQETQYF
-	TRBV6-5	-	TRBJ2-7	TGTGCCAGCAGGGGTTCCGGGACCGAGCAGTACTTC	CASRGSGTEQYF
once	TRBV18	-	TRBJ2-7	TGTGCCAGCTCACCCAACAGGGTCGAGCAGTACTTC	CASSPNRVEQYF
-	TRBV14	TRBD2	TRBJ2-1	TGTGCCAGCAGCCAAGATCTTGGGCTAGCGGGAGCGGGTGAGCAGTTCTTC	CASSQDLGLAGAGEQFF
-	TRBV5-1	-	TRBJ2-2	TGCGCCAGCAGCCCGGGACTGGCGAACACCGGGGAGCTGTTTTTT	CASSPGLANTGELFF
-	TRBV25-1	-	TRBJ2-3	TGTGCCAGCAGTGGACAGAACACAGATACGCAGTATTTT	CASSGQNTDTQYF
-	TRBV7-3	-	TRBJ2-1	TGTGCCAGCAGAAGATCCCACCGGGAGCCAAATGAGCAGTTCTTC	CASRRSHREPNEQFF
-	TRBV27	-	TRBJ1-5	TGTGCCAGCAGTTTTATCGGTCAGCCCCAGCATTTT	CASSFIGQPQHF
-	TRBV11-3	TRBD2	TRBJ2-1	TGTGCCAGCAGCCCGACTAGCGGGAGTCATGAGCAGTTCTTC	CASSPTSGSHEQFF
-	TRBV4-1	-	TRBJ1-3	TGCGCCAGCAGCCAAGGCGGCAGGATTGGAAACACCATATATTTT	CASSQGGRIGNTIYF
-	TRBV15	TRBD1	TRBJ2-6	TGTGCCACCAGCAGAGATACAGGGGGCCTCAGGTGGGCCAACGTCCTGACTTTC	CATSRDTGGLRWANVLTF
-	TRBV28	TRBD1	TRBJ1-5	TGTGCCAGCAGTCGGCCCACAGGGGGGAATCAGCCCCAGCATTTT	CASSRPTGGNQPQHF
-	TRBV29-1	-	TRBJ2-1	TGCAGCGTTGAAACAGGCGGGGCCGGAAATGAGCAGTTCTTC	CSVETGGAGNEQFF
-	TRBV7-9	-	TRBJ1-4	TGTGCCATCCAATGGGGAGTGGCCCCTCTGAGGTTT	CAIQWGVAPLRF
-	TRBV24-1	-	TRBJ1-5	TGTGCCACCAGTCAGTCCAATCAGCCCCAGCATTTT	CATSQSNQPQHF
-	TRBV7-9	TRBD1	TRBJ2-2	TGTGCCAGCATCACCGGACAGGGGGCGCTTGGCGGGGAGCTGTTTTTT	CASITGQGALGGELFF
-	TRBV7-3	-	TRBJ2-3	TGTGCCAGCAGCTCTATAAGTTTCACAGATACGCAGTATTTT	CASSSISFTDTQYF
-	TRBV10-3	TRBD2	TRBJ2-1	TGTGCCATCAGTGACTCACTAGCGGGAGGCGTGTACAATGAGCAGTTCTTC	CAISDSLAGGVYNEQFF
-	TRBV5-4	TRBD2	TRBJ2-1	TGTGCCAGCAGCTCGGGACTAATGTCCTACAATGAGCAGTTCTTC	CASSSGLMSYNEQFF
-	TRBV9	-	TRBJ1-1	TGTGCCAGCAGCGTAGGCTACATGAACACTGAAGCTTTCTTT	CASSVGYMNTEAFF
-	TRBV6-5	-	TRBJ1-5	TGTGCCAGCAGCAGGGGCAATCAGCCCCAGCATTTT	CASSRGNQPQHF
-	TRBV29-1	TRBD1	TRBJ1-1	TGCAGCGTCGGACAGGGTATTACTGAAGCTTTCTTT	CSVGQGITEAFF
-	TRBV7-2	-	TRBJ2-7	TGTGCCAGCAGCTTGGACAGCGGAGGGTACGAGCAGTACTTC	CASSLDSGGYEQYF
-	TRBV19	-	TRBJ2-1	TGTGCCAGTAGTTCTAGTGTACACTCCTACAATGAGCAGTTCTTC	CASSSSVHSYNEQFF
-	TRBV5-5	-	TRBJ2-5	TGTGCCAGCAGCTCCCAACTCGGACTTCAAGAGACCCAGTACTTC	CASSSQLGLQETQYF
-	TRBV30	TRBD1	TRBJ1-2	TGTGCCTGGAGTGCACCGGGACAGGGAGGATACGGCTACACCTTC	CAWSAPGQGGYGYTF
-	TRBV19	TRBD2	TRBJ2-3	TGTGCCAGTACCCGGACTAGGAGCACAGATACGCAGTATTTT	CASTRTRSTDTQYF
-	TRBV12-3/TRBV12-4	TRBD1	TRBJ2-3	TGTGCCACCAAACAGGGGGCGGGAGATACGCAGTATTTT	CATKQGAGDTQYF
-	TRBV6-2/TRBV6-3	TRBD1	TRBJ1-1	TGTGCCAGCAGTTACCCGACAGGGGTGGAAGCTTTCTTT	CASSYPTGVEAFF
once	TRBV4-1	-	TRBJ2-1	TGCGCCAGCCACTCGGGGCGGGCCCCCTACAATGAGCAGTTCTTC	CASHSGRAPYNEQFF
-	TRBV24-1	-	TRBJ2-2	TGTGCCACCAAACCTGCAGGGACCGGGGAGCTGTTTTTT	CATKPAGTGELFF
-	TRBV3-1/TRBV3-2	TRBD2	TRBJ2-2	TGTGCCAGCAGCCCTTACGGACCTGGACTAGCGGATAACACCGGGGAGCTGTTTTTT	CASSPYGPGLADNTGELFF
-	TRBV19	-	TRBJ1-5	TGTGCCAGTAGCCAGGGCTACAATCAGCCCCAGCATTTT	CASSQGYNQPQHF
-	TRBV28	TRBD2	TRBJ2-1	TGTGCCAGCAGTCTAGCGGGAGGGCCGGGGAATGAGCAGTTCTTC	CASSLAGGPGNEQFF
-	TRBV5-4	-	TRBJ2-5	TGTGCCAGCAGCTTGACAGGGTCAGAGACCCAGTACTTC	CASSLTGSETQYF
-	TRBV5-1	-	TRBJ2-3	TGCGCCAGCAGCTTACGTAGCACAGATACGCAGTATTTT	CASSLRSTDTQYF
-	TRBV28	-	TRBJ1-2	TGTGCCTCCTTTCCCGGGTCTCTTTTTCATGGCTACACCTTC	CASFPGSLFHGYTF
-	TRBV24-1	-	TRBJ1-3	TGTGCCACCAGTGACTCTCGGGGATCTGGAAACACCATATATTTT	CATSDSRGSGNTIYF
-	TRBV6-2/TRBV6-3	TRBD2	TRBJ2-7	TGTGCCAGCAGTTATCCAGCGGGAGGGCCCTCCCACGAGCAGTACTTC	CASSYPAGGPSHEQYF
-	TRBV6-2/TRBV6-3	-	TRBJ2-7	TGTGCCAGCAGTTGGAGTCCAGGGGATAGGGAAAAGCAGTACTTC	CASSWSPGDREKQYF
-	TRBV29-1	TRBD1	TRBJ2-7	TGCAGCGTTGGCCGGGACAGGGGAAACGAGCAGTACTTC	CSVGRDRGNEQYF
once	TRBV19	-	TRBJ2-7	TGTGCCAGCTCGGTAACAGGCCCCTACGAGCAGTACTTC	CASSVTGPYEQYF
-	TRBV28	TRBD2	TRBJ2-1	TGTGCCAGCAGTTTAGCCGGCGGGGGGATGGGCTCCTACAATGAGCAGTTCTTC	CASSLAGGGMGSYNEQFF
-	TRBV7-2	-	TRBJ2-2	TGTGCCAGCAGCTTAGCGAGGTCCGCCACCGGGGAGCTGTTTTTT	CASSLARSATGELFF